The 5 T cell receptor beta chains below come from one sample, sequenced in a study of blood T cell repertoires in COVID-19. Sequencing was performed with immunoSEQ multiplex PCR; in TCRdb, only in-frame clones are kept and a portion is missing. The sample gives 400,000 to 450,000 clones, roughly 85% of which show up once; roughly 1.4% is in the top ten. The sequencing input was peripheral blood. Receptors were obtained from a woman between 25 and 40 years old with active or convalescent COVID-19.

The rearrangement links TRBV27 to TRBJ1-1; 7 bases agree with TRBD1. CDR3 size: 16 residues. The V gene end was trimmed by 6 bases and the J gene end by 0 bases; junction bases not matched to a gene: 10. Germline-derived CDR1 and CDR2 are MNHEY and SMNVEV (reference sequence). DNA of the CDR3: TGTGCCAGCAGCTCCGACAGGGCCCCAATGAACACTGAAGCTTTCTTT. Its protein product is CASSSDRAPMNTEAFF.

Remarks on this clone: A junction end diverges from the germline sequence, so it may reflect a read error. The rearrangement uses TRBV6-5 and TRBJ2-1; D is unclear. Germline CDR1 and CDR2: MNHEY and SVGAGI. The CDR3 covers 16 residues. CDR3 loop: CASRYSRESSYNEQFF. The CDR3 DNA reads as TGTGCCAGCAGGTACTCCCGCGAGAGCTCCTACAATGAGCAGTTCTTC.

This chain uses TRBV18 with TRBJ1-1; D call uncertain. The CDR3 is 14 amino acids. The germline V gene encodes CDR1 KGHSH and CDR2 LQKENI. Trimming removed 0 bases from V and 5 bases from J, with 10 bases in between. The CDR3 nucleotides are TGTGCCAGCTCACCACCGCCGGGTGGGACTGAAGCTTTCTTT. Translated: CASSPPPGGTEAFF. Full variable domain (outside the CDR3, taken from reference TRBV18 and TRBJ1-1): NAGVMQNPRHLVRRRGQEARLRCSPMKGHSHVYWYRQLPEEGLKFMVYLQKENIIDESGMPKERFSAEFPKEGPSILRIQQVVRGDSAAYFCASSPPPGGTEAFFGQGTRLTVV.

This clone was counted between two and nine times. The CDR3 nucleotides are TGTGCCAGCAGTGACTCAGAGGAGGATGAAGCTTTCTTT. This translates into CASSDSEEDEAFF. The chain recombines TRBV6-4 with TRBJ1-1; D call uncertain. The CDR3 is 13 amino acids. Germline V gene sequence: CDR1 MRHNA, CDR2 SNTAGT. Trimming took off 0 bases at V and 7 bases at J, with 9 bases between the two ends.

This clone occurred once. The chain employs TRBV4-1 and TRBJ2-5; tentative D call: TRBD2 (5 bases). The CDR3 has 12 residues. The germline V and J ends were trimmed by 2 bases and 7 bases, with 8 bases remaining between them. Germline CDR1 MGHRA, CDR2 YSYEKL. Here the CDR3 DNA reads TGCGCCAGCAGCCAACCTCGGGGGACCCAGTACTTC. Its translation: CASSQPRGTQYF.